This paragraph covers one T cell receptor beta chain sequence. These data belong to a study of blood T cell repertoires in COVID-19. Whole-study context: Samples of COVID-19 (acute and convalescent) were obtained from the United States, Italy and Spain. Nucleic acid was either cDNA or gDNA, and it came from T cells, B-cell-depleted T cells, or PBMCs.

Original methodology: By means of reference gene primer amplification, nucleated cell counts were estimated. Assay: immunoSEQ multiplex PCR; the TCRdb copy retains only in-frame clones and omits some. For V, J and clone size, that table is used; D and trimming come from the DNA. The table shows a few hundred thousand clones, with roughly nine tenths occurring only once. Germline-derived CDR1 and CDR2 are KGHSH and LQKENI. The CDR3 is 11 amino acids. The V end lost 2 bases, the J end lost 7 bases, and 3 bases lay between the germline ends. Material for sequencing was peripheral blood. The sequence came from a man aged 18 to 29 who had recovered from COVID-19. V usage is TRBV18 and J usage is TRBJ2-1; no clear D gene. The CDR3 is CASSPENEQFF. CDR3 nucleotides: TGTGCCAGCTCACCAGAGAATGAGCAGTTCTTC.